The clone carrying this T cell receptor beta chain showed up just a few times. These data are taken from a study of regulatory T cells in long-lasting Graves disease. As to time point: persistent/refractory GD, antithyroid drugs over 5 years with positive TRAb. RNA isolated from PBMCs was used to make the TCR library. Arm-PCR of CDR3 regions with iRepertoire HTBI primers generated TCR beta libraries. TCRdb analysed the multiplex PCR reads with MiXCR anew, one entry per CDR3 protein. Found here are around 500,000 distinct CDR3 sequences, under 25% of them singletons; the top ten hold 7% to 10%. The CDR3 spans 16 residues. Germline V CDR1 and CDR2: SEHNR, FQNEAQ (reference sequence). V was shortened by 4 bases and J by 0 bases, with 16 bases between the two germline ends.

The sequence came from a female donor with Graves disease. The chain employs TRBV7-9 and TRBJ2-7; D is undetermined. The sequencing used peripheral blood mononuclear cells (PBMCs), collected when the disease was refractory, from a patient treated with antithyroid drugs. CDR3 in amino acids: CASSSPTISSSYEQYF. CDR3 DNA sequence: TGTGCCAGCAGCTCCCCCACCATCTCGAGCTCCTACGAGCAGTACTTC.